The source of this T cell receptor beta chain is a study of CD8+ T cells in alopecia areata. This clone has just one count. About five patients' sorted CD4+ cells yielded CD25+CD127- cells. Isolated RNA was reverse transcribed into cDNA used as the sequencing template. Only in-frame clones appear in the TCRdb table, and some are missing; sequencing was by immunoSEQ multiplex PCR. The sample has some 20,000 clones, 60% to 70% seen once; the top ten hold 3.5% to 5%. V was pared by 6 bases and J by 8 bases, with 13 bases between. The length of the CDR3 is 12 residues. From germline, CDR1 is SNHLY and CDR2 FYNNEI.

The clonotype was recovered from a human donor with alopecia areata. The sequenced material came from CD4+ Tregs sorted from blood. The chain joins TRBV2 to TRBJ1-1, with D possibly being TRBD1 (6 bases). CDR3 amino acids: CASRTQGAEAFF. CDR3 coding DNA: TGTGCCAGCAGGACACAGGGTGCCGAAGCTTTCTTT.